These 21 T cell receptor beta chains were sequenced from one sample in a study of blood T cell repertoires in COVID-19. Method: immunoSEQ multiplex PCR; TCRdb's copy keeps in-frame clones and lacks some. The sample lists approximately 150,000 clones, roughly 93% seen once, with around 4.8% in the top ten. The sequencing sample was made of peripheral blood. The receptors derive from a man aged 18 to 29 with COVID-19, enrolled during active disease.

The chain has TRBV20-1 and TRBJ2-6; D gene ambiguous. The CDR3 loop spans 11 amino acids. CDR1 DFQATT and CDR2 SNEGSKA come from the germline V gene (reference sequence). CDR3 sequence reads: CSLPGANVLTF. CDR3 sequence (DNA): TGCAGCCTTCCTGGGGCCAACGTCCTGACTTTC.

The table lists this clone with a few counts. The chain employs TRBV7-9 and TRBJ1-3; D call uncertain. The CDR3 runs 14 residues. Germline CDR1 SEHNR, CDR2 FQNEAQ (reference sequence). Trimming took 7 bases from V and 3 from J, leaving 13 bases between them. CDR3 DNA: TGTGCCAGCATCGCCCCAGGATTTGGAAACACCATATATTTT. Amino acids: CASIAPGFGNTIYF.

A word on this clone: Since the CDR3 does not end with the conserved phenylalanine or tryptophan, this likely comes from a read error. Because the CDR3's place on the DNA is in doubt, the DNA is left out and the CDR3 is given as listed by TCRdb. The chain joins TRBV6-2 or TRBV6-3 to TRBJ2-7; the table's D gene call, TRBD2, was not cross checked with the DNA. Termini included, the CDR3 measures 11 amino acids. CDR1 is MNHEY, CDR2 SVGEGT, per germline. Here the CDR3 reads CASSYTSGSLG.

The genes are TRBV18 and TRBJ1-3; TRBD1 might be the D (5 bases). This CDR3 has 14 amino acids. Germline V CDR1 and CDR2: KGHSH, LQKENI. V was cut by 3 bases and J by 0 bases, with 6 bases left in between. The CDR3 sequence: CASSPDISGNTIYF. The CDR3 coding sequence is TGTGCCAGCTCACCGGACATCTCTGGAAACACCATATATTTT. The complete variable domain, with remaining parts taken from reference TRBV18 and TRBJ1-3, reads NAGVMQNPRHLVRRRGQEARLRCSPMKGHSHVYWYRQLPEEGLKFMVYLQKENIIDESGMPKERFSAEFPKEGPSILRIQQVVRGDSAAYFCASSPDISGNTIYFGEGSWLTVV.

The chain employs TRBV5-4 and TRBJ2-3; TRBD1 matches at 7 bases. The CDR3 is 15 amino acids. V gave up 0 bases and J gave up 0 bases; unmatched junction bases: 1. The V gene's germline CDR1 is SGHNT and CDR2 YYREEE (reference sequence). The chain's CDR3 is CASSLGQGSTDTQYF. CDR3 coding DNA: TGTGCCAGCAGCTTGGGACAGGGTAGCACAGATACGCAGTATTTT. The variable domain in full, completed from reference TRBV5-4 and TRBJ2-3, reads ETGVTQSPTHLIKTRGQQVTLRCSSQSGHNTVSWYQQALGQGPQFIFQYYREEENGRGNFPPRFSGLQFPNYSSELNVNALELDDSALYLCASSLGQGSTDTQYFGPGTRLTVL.

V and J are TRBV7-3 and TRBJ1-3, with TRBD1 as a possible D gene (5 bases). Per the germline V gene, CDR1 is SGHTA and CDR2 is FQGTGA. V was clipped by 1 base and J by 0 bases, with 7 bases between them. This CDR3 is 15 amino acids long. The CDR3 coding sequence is TGTGCCAGCAGCTTAAGGGGGGACTCTGGAAACACCATATATTTT. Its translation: CASSLRGDSGNTIYF.

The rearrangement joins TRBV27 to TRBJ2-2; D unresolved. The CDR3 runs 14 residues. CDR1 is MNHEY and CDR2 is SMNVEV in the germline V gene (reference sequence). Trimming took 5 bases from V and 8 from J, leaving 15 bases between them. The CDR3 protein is CASSPRLAGGELFF. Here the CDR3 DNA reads TGTGCCAGCAGTCCCCGTTTGGCCGGGGGGGAGCTGTTTTTT.

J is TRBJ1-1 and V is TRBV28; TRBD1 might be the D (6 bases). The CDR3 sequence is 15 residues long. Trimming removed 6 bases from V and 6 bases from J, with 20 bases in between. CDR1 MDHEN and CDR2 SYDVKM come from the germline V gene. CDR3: CASRPQTPGVPEAFF. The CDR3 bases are TGTGCCAGCAGGCCCCAAACCCCAGGGGTCCCTGAAGCTTTCTTT.

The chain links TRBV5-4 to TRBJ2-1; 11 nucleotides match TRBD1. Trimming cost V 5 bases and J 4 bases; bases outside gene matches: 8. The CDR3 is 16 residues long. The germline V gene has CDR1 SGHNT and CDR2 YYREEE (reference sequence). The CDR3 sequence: CASRMGDRGEYNEQFF. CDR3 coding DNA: TGTGCCAGCAGAATGGGGGACAGGGGGGAATACAATGAGCAGTTCTTC.

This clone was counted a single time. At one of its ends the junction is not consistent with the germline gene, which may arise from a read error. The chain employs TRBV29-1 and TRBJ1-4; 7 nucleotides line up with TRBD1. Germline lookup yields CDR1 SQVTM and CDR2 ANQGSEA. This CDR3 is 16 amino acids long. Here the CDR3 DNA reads TGCAGCGTTGAAAGACAGGGAGCTGCAACTAATGAAAAACTGCTTTTT. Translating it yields CSVERQGAATNEKLLF.

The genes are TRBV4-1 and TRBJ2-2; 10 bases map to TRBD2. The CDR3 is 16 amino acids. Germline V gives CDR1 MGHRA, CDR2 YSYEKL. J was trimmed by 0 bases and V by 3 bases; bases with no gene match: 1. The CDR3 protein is CASSQTSGPNTGELFF. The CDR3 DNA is TGCGCCAGCAGCCAGACTAGCGGGCCGAACACCGGGGAGCTGTTTTTT.

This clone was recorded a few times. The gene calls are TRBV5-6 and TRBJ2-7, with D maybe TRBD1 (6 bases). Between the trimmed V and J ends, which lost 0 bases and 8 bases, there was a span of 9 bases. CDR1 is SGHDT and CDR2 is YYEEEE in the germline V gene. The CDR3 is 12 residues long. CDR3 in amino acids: CASSLAGTQQYF. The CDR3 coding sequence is TGTGCCAGCAGCTTGGCCGGGACACAGCAGTACTTC.

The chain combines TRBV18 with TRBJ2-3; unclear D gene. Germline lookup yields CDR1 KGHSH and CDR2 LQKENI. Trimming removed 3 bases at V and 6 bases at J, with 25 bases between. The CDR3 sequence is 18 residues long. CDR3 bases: TGTGCCAGCTCACCTAATACTCCTGGCGGATCCCGACGGGATACGCAGTATTTT. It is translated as CASSPNTPGGSRRDTQYF.

CDR3: CASSLYSGRTGGELFF. The DNA for the CDR3 is TGTGCCAGCAGTTTATATAGCGGGAGAACGGGCGGGGAGCTGTTTTTT. The gene calls are TRBV28 and TRBJ2-2, with 9 bases matching TRBD2. J was trimmed by 7 bases and V by 1 base; bases with no gene match: 7. The CDR3 length is 16 residues. Germline V gives CDR1 MDHEN, CDR2 SYDVKM.

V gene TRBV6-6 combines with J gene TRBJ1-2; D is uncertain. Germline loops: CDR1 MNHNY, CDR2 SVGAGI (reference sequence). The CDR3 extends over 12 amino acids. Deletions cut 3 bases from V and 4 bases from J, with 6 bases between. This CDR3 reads CASSYGLYGYTF. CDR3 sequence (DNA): TGTGCCAGCAGTTATGGCCTCTATGGCTACACCTTC.

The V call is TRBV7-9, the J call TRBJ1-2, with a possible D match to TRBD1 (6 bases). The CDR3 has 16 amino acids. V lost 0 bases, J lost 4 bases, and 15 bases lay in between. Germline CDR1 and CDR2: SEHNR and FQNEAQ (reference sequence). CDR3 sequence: CASSLARQGPRYGYTF. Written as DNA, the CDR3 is TGTGCCAGCAGCTTAGCGCGGCAGGGGCCGCGCTATGGCTACACCTTC. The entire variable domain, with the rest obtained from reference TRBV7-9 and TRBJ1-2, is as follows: DTGVSQNPRHKITKRGQNVTFRCDPISEHNRLYWYRQTLGQGPEFLTYFQNEAQLEKSRLLSDRFSAERPKGSFSTLEIQRTEQGDSAMYLCASSLARQGPRYGYTFGSGTRLTVV.

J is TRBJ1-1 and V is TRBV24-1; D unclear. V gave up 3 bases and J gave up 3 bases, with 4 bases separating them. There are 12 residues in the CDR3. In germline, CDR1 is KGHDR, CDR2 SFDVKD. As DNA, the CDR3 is TGTGCCACCAGTGATGAGGACACTGAAGCTTTCTTT. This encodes CATSDEDTEAFF.

The CDR3 protein is CSARTSGSFAQYF. In DNA, the CDR3 is TGCAGCGCCCGGACTAGCGGGAGTTTTGCGCAGTATTTT. The chain links TRBV29-1 to TRBJ2-3; TRBD2 matches at 13 bases. CDR1 is SQVTM, CDR2 ANQGSEA, per germline. This CDR3 is built from 13 residues. V shed 7 bases, J shed 10 bases, and the junction held 8 bases outside the gene matches.

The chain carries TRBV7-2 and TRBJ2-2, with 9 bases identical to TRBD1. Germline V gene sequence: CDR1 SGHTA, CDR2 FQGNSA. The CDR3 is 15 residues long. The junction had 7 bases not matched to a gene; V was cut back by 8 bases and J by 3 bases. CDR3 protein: CASSFTGGDTGELFF. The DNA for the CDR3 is TGTGCCAGCTCCTTTACAGGGGGCGACACCGGGGAGCTGTTTTTT.

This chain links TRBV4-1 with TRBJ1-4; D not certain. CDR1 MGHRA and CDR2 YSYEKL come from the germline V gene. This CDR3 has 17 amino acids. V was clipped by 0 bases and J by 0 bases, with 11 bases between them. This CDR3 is CASSQDTTRATNEKLFF. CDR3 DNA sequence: TGCGCCAGCAGCCAAGACACTACGAGAGCAACTAATGAAAAACTGTTTTTT.

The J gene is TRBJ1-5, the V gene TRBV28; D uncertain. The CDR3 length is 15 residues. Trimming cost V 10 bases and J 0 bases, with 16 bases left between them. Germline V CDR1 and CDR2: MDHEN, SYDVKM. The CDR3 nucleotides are TGTGCCACCCAAGAGGGCCAATATAGCAATCAGCCCCAGCATTTT. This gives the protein CATQEGQYSNQPQHF.